This T cell receptor beta chain is drawn from a study of CD8 T cells in ankylosing spondylitis. General study points: A subset of motif variants has previously been described in the synovial fluid and blood of reactive arthritis. A motif in TCR beta, a set of roughly eight highly homologous variants, appeared characteristic of ankylosing spondylitis blood. Matched synovial fluid from ankylosing spondylitis patients was reported to be enriched for disease-linked clones. CD8+ disease-linked clones were present at relatively low frequencies in blood.

This clonotype has a count of ten or more. Its antigen remains unknown. TCR beta libraries were made by quantitative 5'-RACE with molecular barcodes. Using its own MiXCR run on the 5' RACE reads, TCRdb lists one record per CDR3 protein. The table lists fewer than 550,000 distinct CDR3 sequences, approximately 5.3% of them singletons. The CDR3 totals 14 residues. Germline V gives CDR1 MNHEY, CDR2 SMNVEV (reference sequence). Trimming shortened V by 6 bases and J by 8 bases, and 19 bases separated the two germline ends. This clonotype was obtained from a male donor with ankylosing spondylitis. The sample taken for sequencing was blood, either unsorted or a sorted T cell fraction (not recorded which). This chain connects TRBV27 to TRBJ1-1; possible D gene TRBD1, 5 bases. This chain's CDR3 is CASRPLQVLGEAFF. Written as DNA, the CDR3 is TGTGCCAGCAGACCGTTACAGGTCCTGGGCGAAGCTTTCTTT.